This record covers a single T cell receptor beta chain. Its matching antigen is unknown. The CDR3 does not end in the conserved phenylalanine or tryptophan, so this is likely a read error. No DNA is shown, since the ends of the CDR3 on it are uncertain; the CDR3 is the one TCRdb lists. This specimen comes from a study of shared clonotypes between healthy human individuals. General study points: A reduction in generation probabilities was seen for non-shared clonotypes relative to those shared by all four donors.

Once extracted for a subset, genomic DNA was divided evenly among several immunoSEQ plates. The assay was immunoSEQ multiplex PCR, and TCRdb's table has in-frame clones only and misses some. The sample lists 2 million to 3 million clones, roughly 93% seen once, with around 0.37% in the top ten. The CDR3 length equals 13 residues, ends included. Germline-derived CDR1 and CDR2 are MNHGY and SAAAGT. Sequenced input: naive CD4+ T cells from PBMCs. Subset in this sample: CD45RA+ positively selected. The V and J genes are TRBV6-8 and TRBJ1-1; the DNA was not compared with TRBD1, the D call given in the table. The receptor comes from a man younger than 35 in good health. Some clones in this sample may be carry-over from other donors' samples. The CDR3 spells CASSWDGTGMSFS.